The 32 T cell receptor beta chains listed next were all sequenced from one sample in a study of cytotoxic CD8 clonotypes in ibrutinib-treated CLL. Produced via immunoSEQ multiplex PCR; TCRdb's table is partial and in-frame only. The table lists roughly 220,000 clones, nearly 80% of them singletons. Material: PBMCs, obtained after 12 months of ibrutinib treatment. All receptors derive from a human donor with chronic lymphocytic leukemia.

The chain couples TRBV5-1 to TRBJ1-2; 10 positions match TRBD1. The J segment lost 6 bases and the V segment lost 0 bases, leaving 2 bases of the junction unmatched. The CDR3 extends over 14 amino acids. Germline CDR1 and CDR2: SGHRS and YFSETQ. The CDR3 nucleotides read TGCGCCAGCAGCTTGGCTGGGACAGGGGATGGCTACACCTTC. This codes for CASSLAGTGDGYTF.

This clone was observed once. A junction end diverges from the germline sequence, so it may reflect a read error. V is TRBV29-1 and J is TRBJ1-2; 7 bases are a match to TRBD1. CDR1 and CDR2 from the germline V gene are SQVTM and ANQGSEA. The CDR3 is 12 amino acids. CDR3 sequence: CSVKDREGGYTF. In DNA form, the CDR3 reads TGCAGCGTTAAAGACAGGGAGGGTGGCTACACCTTC.

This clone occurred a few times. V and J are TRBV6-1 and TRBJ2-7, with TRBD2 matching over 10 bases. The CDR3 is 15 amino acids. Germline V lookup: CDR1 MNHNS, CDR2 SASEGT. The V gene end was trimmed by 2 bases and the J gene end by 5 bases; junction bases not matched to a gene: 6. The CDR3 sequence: CASSETAGGPHEQYF. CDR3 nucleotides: TGTGCCAGCAGTGAAACAGCGGGGGGGCCCCACGAGCAGTACTTC.

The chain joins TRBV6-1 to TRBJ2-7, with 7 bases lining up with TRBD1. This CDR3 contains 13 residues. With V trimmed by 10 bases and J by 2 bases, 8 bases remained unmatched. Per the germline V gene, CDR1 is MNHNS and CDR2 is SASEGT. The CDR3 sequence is CAISDRSPYEQYF. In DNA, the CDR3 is TGTGCCATCTCGGACAGGTCCCCCTACGAGCAGTACTTC.

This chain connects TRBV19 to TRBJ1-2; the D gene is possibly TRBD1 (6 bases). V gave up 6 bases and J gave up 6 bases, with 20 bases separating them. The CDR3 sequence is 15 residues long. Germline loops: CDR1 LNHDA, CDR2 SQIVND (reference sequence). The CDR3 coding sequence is TGTGCCAGTAGCCAACAGGGAGGGGGTAAGAATGGCTACACCTTC. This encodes CASSQQGGGKNGYTF.

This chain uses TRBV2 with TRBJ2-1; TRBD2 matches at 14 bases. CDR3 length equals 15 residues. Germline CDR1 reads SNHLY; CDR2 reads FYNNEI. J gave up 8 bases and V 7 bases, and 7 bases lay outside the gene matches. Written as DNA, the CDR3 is TGTGCCAGCATTTTTGGGGGACTAGCGGGAGATGAGCAGTTCTTC. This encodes CASIFGGLAGDEQFF.

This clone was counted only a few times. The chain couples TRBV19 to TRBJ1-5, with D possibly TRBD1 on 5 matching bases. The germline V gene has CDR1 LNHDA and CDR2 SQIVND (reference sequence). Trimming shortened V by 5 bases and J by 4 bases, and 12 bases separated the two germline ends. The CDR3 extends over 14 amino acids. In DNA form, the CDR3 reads TGTGCCAGTAGTGAGGGGTGGGGGAATCAGCCCCAGCATTTT. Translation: CASSEGWGNQPQHF.

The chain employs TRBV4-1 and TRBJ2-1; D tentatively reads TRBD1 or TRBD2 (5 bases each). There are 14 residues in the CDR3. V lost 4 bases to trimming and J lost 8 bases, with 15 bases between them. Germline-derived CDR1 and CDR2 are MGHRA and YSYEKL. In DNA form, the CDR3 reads TGCGCCAGCAGCCCCATAGGGGTGGGGGATGAGCAGTTCTTC. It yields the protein CASSPIGVGDEQFF.

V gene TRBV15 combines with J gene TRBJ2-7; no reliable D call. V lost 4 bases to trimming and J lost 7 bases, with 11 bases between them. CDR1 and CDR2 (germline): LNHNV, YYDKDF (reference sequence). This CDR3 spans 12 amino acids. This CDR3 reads CATSKVKGEQYF. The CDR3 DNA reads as TGTGCCACCAGCAAGGTAAAGGGAGAGCAGTACTTC.

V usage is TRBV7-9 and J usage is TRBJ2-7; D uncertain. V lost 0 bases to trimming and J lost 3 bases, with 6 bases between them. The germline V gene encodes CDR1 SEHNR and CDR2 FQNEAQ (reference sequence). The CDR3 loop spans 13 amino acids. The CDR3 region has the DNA TGTGCCAGCAGCTTAGCGAAAGACTACGAGCAGTACTTC. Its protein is CASSLAKDYEQYF.

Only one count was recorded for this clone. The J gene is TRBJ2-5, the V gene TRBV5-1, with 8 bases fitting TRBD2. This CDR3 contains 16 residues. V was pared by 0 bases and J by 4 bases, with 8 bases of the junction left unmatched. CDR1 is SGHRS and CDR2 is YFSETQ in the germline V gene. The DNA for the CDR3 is TGCGCCAGCAGCTTGGGGTATAGCGGGATGCGAGAGACCCAGTACTTC. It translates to CASSLGYSGMRETQYF.

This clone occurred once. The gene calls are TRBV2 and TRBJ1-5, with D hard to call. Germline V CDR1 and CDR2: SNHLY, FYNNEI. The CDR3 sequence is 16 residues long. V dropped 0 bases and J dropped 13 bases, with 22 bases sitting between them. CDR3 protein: CASSEAVLGKTAEQHF. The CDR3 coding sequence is TGTGCCAGCAGTGAAGCAGTTTTGGGGAAAACAGCGGAACAGCATTTT.

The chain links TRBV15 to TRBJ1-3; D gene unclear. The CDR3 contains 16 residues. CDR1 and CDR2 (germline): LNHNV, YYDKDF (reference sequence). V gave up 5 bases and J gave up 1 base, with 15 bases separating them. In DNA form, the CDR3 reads TGTGCCACCAGCCCCCCGGACGCCTCATCTGGAAACACCATATATTTT. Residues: CATSPPDASSGNTIYF.

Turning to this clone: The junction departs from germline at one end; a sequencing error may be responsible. The CDR3 spells CASSHSGAREAFF. For the CDR3, the DNA is TGTGCCAGCAGTCACTCGGGGGCGCGGGAAGCTTTCTTT. The chain is built from TRBV6-6 and TRBJ1-1; TRBD1 is a possible D gene (6 bases). This CDR3 has 13 residues. Germline CDR1 and CDR2: MNHNY and SVGAGI (reference sequence).

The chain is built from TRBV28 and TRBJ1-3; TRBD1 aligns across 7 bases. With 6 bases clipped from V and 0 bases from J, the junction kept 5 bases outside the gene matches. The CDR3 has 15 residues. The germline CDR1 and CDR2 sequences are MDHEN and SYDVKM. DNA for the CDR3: TGTGCCAGCAGCCTGACAGGGATCTCTGGAAACACCATATATTTT. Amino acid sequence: CASSLTGISGNTIYF.

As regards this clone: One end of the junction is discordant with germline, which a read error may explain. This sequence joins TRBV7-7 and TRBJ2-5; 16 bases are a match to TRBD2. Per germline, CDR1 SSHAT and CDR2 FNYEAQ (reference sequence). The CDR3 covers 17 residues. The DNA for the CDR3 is TGTGCTAGCAGCTTAGGGACTAGCGGGAGGGCACCGGAGACCCAGTACTTC. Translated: CASSLGTSGRAPETQYF.

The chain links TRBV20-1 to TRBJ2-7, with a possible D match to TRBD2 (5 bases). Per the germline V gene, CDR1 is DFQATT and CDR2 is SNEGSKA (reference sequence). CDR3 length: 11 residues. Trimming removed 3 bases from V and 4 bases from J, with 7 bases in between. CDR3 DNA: TGCAGTGCTAGTCGGGAATACGAGCAGTACTTC. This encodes CSASREYEQYF.

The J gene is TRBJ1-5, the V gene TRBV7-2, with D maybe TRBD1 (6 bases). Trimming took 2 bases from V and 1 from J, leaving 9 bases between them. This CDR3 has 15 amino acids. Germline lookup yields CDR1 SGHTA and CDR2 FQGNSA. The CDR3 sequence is CASSLRQGSNQPQHF. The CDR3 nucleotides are TGTGCCAGCAGCTTAAGGCAGGGGAGCAATCAGCCCCAGCATTTT.

CDR3 nucleotide sequence: TGTGCCAGTAGTATAGCGGACCGGGGGCTGTTTTTT. This encodes CASSIADRGLFF. This chain connects TRBV19 to TRBJ1-4; tentatively, D is TRBD1 (5 bases). V was pared by 1 base and J by 14 bases, with 11 bases between. Germline CDR1 is LNHDA and CDR2 is SQIVND (reference sequence). The CDR3 extends over 12 amino acids. Based on the CDR3 plus reference TRBV19 and TRBJ1-4, the full variable domain is DGGITQSPKYLFRKEGQNVTLSCEQNLNHDAMYWYRQDPGQGLRLIYYSQIVNDFQKGDIAEGYSVSREKKESFPLTVTSAQKNPTAFYLCASSIADRGLFFGSGTQLSVL.

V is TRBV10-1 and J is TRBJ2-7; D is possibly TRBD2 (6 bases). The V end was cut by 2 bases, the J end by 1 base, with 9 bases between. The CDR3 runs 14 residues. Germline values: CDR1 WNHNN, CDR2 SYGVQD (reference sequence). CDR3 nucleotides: TGCGCCAGCAGTGAGACCGGGGGTTCCTACGAGCAGTACTTC. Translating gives CASSETGGSYEQYF.

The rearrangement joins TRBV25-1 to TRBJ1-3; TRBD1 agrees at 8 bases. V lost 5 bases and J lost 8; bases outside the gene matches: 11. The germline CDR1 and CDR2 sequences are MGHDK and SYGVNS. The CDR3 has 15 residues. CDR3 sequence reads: CASSPRGQGRDTIYF. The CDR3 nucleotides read TGTGCCAGCAGTCCCAGGGGGCAGGGTCGGGACACCATATATTTT.

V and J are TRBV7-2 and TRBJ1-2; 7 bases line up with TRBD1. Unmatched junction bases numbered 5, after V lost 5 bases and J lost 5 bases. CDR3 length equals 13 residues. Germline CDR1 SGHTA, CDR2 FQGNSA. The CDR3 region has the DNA TGTGCCAGCAGCCCCCAGGGGGGGTATGGCTACACCTTC. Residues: CASSPQGGYGYTF.

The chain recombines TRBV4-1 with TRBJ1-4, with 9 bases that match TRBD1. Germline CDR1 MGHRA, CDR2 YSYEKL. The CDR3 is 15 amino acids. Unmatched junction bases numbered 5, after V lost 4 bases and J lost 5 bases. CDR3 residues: CASSLQQGANEKLFF. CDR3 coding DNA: TGCGCCAGCAGCCTACAACAGGGGGCGAATGAAAAACTGTTTTTT.

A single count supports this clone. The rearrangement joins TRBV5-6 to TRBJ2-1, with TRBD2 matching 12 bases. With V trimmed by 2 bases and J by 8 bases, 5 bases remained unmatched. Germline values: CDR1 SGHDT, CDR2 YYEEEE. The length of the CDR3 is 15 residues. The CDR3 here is CASSFRLAGAHEQFF. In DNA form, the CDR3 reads TGTGCCAGCAGCTTTCGACTAGCGGGAGCGCATGAGCAGTTCTTC. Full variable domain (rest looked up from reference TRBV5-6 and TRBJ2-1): DAGVTQSPTHLIKTRGQQVTLRCSPKSGHDTVSWYQQALGQGPQFIFQYYEEEERQRGNFPDRFSGHQFPNYSSELNVNALLLGDSALYLCASSFRLAGAHEQFFGPGTRLTVL.

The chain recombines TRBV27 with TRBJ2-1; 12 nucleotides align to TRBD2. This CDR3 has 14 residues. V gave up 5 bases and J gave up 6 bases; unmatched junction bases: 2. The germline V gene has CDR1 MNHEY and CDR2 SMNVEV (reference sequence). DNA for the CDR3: TGTGCCAGCAGTCCGGGACTAGCGGGCAATGAGCAGTTCTTC. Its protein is CASSPGLAGNEQFF.

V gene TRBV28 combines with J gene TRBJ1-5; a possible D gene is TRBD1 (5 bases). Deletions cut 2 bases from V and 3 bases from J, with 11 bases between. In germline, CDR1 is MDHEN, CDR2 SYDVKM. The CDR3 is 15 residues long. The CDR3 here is CASSLGRALNQPQHF. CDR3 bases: TGTGCCAGCAGTTTAGGCAGGGCTCTCAATCAGCCCCAGCATTTT.

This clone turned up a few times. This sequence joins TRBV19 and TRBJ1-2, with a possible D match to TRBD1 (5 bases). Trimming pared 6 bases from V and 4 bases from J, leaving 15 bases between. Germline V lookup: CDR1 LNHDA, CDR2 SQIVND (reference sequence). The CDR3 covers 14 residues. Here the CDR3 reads CASSQAGGTYGYTF. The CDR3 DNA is TGTGCCAGTAGCCAAGCCGGGGGGACCTATGGCTACACCTTC.

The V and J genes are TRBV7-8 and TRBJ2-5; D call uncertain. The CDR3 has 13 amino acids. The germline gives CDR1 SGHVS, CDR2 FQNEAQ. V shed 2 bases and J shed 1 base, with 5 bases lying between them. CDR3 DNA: TGTGCCAGCAGCTTATCCAGCCAAGAGACCCAGTACTTC. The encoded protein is CASSLSSQETQYF.

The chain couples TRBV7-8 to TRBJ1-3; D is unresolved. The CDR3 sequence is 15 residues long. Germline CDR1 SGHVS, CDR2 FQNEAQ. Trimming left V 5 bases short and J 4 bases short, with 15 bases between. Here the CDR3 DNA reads TGTGCCAGCAGCCCAGTCAGGACTAAAGGAAACACCATATATTTT. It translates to CASSPVRTKGNTIYF.

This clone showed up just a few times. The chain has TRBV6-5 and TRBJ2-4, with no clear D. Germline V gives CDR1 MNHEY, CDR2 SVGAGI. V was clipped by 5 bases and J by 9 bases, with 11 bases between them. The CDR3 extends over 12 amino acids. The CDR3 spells CASSAWGGIQYF. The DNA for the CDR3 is TGTGCCAGCAGTGCCTGGGGTGGCATTCAGTACTTC.

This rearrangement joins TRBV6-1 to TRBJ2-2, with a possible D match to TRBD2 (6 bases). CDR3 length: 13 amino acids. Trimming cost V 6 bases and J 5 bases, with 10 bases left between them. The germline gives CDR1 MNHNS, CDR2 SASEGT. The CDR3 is CASRWGGTGELFF. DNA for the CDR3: TGTGCCAGCAGGTGGGGAGGTACCGGGGAGCTGTTTTTT.

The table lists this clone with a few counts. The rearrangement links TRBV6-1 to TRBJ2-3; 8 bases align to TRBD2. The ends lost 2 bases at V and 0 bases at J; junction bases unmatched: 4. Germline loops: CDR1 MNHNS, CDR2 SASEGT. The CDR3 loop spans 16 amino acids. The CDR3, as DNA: TGTGCCAGCAGTGAACGGGGGGGTACTAGCACAGATACGCAGTATTTT. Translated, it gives CASSERGGTSTDTQYF.